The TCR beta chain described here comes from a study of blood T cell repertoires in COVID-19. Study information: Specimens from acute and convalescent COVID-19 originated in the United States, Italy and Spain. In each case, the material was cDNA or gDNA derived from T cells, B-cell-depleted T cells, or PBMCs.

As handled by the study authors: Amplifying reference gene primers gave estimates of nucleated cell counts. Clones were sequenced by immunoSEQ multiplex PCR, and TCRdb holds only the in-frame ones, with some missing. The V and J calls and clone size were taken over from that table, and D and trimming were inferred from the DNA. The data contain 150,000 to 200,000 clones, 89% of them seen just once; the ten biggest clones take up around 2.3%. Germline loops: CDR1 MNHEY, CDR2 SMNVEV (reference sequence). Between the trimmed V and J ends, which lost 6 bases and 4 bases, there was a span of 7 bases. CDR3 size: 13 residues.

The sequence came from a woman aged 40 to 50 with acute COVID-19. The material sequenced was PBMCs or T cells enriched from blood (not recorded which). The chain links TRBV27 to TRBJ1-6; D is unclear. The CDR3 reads CASRASYNSPLHF. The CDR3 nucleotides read TGTGCCAGCAGGGCATCGTATAATTCACCCCTCCACTTT.